Listed below are T cell receptor beta chains from one sample, sequenced in a study of shared T cell receptors in the human thymus. Only in-frame clones appear in the TCRdb table, and some are missing; sequencing was by immunoSEQ multiplex PCR. The table has about 660,000 clones, roughly 90% seen once. In addition, the sample was reused for a study of human thymus T cells.

Material for sequencing was thymocytes. The receptors were gathered from a boy under two years old with a congenital heart defect. The CDR3 runs from the conserved cysteine through the conserved F or W. The D gene is left open where the match is weak. Part of the rows lack a size; the others show once, few, many or a class for expanded clones.

size | D | J | V | DNA | CDR3
- | TRBD2 | TRBJ2-3 | TRBV14 | TGTGCCAGCAGCCAAGATCAGGCTAGCGGCCCCACAGATACGCAGTATTTT | CASSQDQASGPTDTQYF
- | TRBD1 | TRBJ1-1 | TRBV7-2 | TGTGCCAGCAGGCAGGGACAGGCCCAGAAGGACACTGAAGCTTTCTTT | CASRQGQAQKDTEAFF
- | TRBD2 | TRBJ2-5 | TRBV5-1 | TGCGCCAGCAGCCTGACTAGCGGGAGGGCCGTGGGAGAGACCCAGTACTTC | CASSLTSGRAVGETQYF
- | TRBD2 | TRBJ2-3 | TRBV27 | TGTGCCAGCAGTCCCGCTCCTAGCGGGGCAAGCACAGATACGCAGTATTTT | CASSPAPSGASTDTQYF
- | TRBD2 | TRBJ2-3 | TRBV4-3 | TGCGCCAGCAGCCTAGGGACTAGCGGCAGGGATACGCAGTATTTT | CASSLGTSGRDTQYF
- | TRBD1 | TRBJ2-5 | TRBV7-2 | TGTGCCAGCAGCTTAGGGGACAGCGAAGAGACCCAGTACTTC | CASSLGDSEETQYF
- | TRBD1 | TRBJ1-5 | TRBV27 | TGTGCCAGCAGTCCAACGGACAGGGTCGGCCAGCCCCAGCATTTT | CASSPTDRVGQPQHF
- | TRBD2 | TRBJ2-7 | TRBV4-1 | TGCGCCAGCAGCCAAGATCCCGGGGCGGGAGGGCCTACCGAGCAGTACTTC | CASSQDPGAGGPTEQYF
- | - | TRBJ2-5 | TRBV19 | TGTGCCAGTAGTAGCTGGACAGCTCAAGAGACCCAGTACTTC | CASSSWTAQETQYF
- | TRBD1 | TRBJ2-3 | TRBV5-1 | TGCGCCAGCAGCCCATTACCGGGACAGGGGACGAGCACAGATACGCAGTATTTT | CASSPLPGQGTSTDTQYF
- | - | TRBJ2-2 | TRBV7-2 | TGTGCCAGCAGCGACTTCGGCGGGGAGCTGTTTTTT | CASSDFGGELFF
- | - | TRBJ2-7 | TRBV5-6 | TGTGCCATCCCCCCTTTGGCTAGCCAACGCTTCTACGAGCAGTACTTC | CAIPPLASQRFYEQYF
- | - | TRBJ2-1 | TRBV5-1 | TGCGCCAGCAGCTTGGACGGGTACAATGAGCAGTTCTTC | CASSLDGYNEQFF
- | - | TRBJ2-1 | TRBV4-2 | TGTGCCAGCAGCCCACCAGGTTTAGCGCTGAGCTCCTACAATGAGCAGTTCTTC | CASSPPGLALSSYNEQFF
- | TRBD2 | TRBJ2-3 | TRBV4-3 | TGCGCCAGCAGCCAAGATGCCACTAGCGGGAGTTTTTACCATACGGATACGCAGTATTTT | CASSQDATSGSFYHTDTQYF
few | - | TRBJ2-6 | TRBV5-4 | TGTGCCAGCAGCTTCCGAGACAGAGCAGGGGCCAACGTCCTGACTTTC | CASSFRDRAGANVLTF
- | - | TRBJ1-2 | TRBV6-4 | TGTGCCAGCAGTGCCAGGGGCTACACCTTC | CASSARGYTF
- | - | TRBJ1-2 | TRBV2 | TGTGCCAGCAGTGACGGCGAGGGTGACTACACCTTC | CASSDGEGDYTF
- | - | TRBJ1-1 | TRBV5-4 | TGTGCCAGCAGCTTGGTGAGGCAGGGGCGGATCGTTTGGGGCACTGAAGCTTTCTTT | CASSLVRQGRIVWGTEAFF
- | TRBD1 | TRBJ2-7 | TRBV28 | TGTGCCAGCAGCCGTCCGGGACAGGGGATCCACGAGCAGTACTTC | CASSRPGQGIHEQYF
- | - | TRBJ2-7 | TRBV14 | TGTGCCAGCAGCCAAGTGAGCGGCCAACCCTACGAGCAGTACTTC | CASSQVSGQPYEQYF
- | TRBD2 | TRBJ2-7 | TRBV30 | TGTGCCTGGAGTGTAGAATCGGGGGGTAGCGGTCAGTACGAGCAGTACTTC | CAWSVESGGSGQYEQYF
- | - | TRBJ2-7 | TRBV4-1 | TGCGCCAGCAGCCCCGTCAAGGGGGTCTCCTACGAGCAGTACTTC | CASSPVKGVSYEQYF
- | TRBD1 | TRBJ2-3 | TRBV5-6 | TGTGCCAGCAGCCACCGGGACAGGGGGACAGATACGCAGTATTTT | CASSHRDRGTDTQYF
- | - | TRBJ1-4 | TRBV29-1 | TGCAGCGTCTATCCTAGACAGGTACCTAATGAAAAACTGTTTTTT | CSVYPRQVPNEKLFF
- | - | TRBJ2-7 | TRBV4-1 | TGCGCCAGCAGCCTCGCCCATAACATTACCTACGAGCAGTACTTC | CASSLAHNITYEQYF
few | TRBD2 | TRBJ2-3 | TRBV28 | TGTGCCAGCAGTTCCCTCGGGGGGGCGGCCCGCACAGATACGCAGTATTTT | CASSSLGGAARTDTQYF
once | TRBD2 | TRBJ2-1 | TRBV27 | TGTGCCAGCAGCAACCTTAGCGGGCCCCTTGAGCAGTTCTTC | CASSNLSGPLEQFF
- | TRBD1 | TRBJ2-1 | TRBV4-3 | TGCGCCAGCAGCCAAGAGGGACGGACAGGGGGCCATCAAAGGGGCAATGAGCAGTTCTTC | CASSQEGRTGGHQRGNEQFF
- | TRBD1 | TRBJ1-2 | TRBV30 | TGTGCCTGGTCCCGGGACAGGGGGACCTACACCTTC | CAWSRDRGTYTF
- | - | TRBJ1-3 | TRBV19 | TGTGCCAGTCAAGGAAGACGACTGGCTTTTGGAAACACCATATATTTT | CASQGRRLAFGNTIYF
- | TRBD2 | TRBJ2-3 | TRBV30 | TGTGCCTGGAGGGGCGGACTAGCGAGACGATATACGCAGTATTTT | CAWRGGLARRYTQYF
- | TRBD2 | TRBJ2-7 | TRBV5-6 | TGTGCCAGCAGCCTTCAGCGGGGCGACTCCTACGAGCAGTACTTC | CASSLQRGDSYEQYF